This T cell receptor beta chain stems from a study of beta chain features in type 1 diabetes. Study results and caveats: A potential influence of HLA type upon TCRB rearrangement remained unresolved herein.

Points on this clone: The antigen is not known.

The entirety of the isolated RNA underwent reverse transcription, so expressed TCRB transcripts were sequenced. Libraries were prepared by immunoSEQ multiplex PCR; TCRdb keeps only in-frame clonotypes and omits some of them. The sample contains 300,000 to 350,000 clones, about 20% of which appear only once. This sequence originates from a woman younger than 35 in good health. The sequenced sample was naive CD4+ T cells from blood.

The CDR3 loop is CASSPPGQRNTGELFF. CDR3 bases: TGTGCCAGCAGTCCACCGGGACAGCGAAACACCGGGGAGCTGTTTTTT. V and J are TRBV5-4 and TRBJ2-2, with 7 bases fitting TRBD1. Germline CDR1 and CDR2: SGHNT and YYREEE (reference sequence). Trimming removed 5 bases from V and 2 bases from J; junction bases left unmatched: 9. The CDR3 spans 16 residues.